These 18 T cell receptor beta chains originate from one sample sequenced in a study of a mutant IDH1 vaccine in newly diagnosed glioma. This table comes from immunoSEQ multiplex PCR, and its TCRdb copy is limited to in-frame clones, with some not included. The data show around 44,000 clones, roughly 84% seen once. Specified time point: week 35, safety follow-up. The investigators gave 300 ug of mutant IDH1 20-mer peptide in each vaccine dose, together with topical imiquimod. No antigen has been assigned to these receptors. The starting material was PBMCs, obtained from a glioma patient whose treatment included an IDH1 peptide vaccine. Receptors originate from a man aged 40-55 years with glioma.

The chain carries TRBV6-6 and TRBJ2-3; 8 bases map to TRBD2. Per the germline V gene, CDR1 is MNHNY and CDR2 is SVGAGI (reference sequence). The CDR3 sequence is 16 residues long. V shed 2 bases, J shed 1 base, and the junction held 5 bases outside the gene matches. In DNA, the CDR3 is TGTGCCAGCAGTTACCAAGCGGGGGTTGGCACAGATACGCAGTATTTT. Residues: CASSYQAGVGTDTQYF.

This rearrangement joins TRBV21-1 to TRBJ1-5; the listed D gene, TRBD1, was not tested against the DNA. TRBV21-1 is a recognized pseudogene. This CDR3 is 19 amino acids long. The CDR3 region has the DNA TGTGCCAGCAACCCTTTACTGACAGGGGGCAATGGGAGCAATCAGCCCCAGCATTTT. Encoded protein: CASNPLLTGGNGSNQPQHF.

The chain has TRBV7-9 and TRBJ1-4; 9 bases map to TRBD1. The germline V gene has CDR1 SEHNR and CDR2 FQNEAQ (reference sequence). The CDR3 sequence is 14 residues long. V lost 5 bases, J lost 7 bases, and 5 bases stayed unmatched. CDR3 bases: TGTGCCAGCAGCCTACAGGGGGCGGGTGAAAAACTGTTTTTT. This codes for CASSLQGAGEKLFF.

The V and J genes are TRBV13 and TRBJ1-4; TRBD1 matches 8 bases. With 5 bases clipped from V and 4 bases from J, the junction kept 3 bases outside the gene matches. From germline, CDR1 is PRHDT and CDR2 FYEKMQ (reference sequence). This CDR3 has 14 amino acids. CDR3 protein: CASSRTGSNEKLFF. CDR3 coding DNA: TGTGCCAGCAGCCGGACAGGGAGTAATGAAAAACTGTTTTTT.

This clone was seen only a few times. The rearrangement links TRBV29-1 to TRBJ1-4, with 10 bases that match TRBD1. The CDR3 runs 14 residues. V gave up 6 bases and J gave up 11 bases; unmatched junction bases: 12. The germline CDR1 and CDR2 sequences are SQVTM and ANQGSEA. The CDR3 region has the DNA TGCAGCGTGGAACCCGTGACAGGGGGCGGGAAACTGTTTTTT. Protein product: CSVEPVTGGGKLFF.

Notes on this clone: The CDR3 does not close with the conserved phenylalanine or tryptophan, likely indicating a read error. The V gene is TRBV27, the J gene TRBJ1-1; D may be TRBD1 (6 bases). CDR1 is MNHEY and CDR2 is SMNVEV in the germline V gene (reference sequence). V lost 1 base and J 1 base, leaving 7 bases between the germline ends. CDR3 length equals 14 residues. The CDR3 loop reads CASSLLGGNTEAFL. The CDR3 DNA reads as TGTGCCAGCAGTTTATTAGGGGGGAACACTGAAGCTTTCCTT.

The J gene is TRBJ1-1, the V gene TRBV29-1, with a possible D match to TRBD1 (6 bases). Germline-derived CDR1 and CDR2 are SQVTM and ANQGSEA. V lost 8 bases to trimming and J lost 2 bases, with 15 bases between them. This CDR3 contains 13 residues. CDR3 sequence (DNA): TGCAGCCATATCGGACAGACCAACACTGAAGCTTTCTTT. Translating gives CSHIGQTNTEAFF.

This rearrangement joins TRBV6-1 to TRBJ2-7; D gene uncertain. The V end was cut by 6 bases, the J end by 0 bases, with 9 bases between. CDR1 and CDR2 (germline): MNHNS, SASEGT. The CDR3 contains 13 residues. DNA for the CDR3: TGTGCCAGCAGGGGTCCACCCTCCTACGAGCAGTACTTC. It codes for CASRGPPSYEQYF.

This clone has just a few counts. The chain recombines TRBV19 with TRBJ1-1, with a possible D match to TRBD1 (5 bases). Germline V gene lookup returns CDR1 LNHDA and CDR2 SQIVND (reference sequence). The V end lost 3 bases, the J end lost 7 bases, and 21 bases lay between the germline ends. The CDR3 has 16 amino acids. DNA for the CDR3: TGTGCCAGTAGTATTCTACCCCAATGGGGCAATGGTGAAGCTTTCTTT. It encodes CASSILPQWGNGEAFF.

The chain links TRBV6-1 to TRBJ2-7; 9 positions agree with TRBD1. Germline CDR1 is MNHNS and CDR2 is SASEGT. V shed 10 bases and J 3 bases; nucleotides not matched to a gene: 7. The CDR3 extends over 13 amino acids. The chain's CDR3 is CAIVTGGGYEQYF. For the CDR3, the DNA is TGTGCCATCGTGACAGGGGGAGGCTACGAGCAGTACTTC.

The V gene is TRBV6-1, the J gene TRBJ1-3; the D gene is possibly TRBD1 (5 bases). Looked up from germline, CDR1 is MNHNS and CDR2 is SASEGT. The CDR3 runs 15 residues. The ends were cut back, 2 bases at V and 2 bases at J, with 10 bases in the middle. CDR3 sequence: CASSESQGAGNTIYF. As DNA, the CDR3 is TGTGCCAGCAGTGAATCCCAGGGTGCTGGAAACACCATATATTTT.

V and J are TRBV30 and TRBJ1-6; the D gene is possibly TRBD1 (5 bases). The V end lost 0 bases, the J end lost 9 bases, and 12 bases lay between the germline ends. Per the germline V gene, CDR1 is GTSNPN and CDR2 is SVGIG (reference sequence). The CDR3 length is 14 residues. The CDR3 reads CAWSVQSGISPLHF. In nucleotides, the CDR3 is TGTGCCTGGAGTGTACAGTCAGGGATTTCACCCCTCCACTTT. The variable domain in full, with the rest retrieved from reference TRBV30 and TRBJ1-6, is SQTIHQWPATLVQPVGSPLSLECTVEGTSNPNLYWYRQAAGRGLQLLFYSVGIGQISSEVPQNLSASRPQDRQFILSSKKLLLSDSGFYLCAWSVQSGISPLHFGNGTRLTVT.

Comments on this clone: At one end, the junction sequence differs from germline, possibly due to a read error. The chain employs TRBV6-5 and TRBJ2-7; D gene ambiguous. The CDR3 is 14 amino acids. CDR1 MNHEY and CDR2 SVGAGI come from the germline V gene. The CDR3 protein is CASSPNTQGYAQYF. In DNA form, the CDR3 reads TGTGCCAGCAGCCCTAATACTCAAGGGTACGCGCAGTACTTC.

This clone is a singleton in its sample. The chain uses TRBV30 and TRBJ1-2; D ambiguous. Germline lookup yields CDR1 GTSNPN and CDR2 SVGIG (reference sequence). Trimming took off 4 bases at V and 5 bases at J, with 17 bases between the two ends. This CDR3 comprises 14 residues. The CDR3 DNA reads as TGTGCCTGGAAGGAGGGCTGCTTAATGTATGGCTACACCTTC. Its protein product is CAWKEGCLMYGYTF.

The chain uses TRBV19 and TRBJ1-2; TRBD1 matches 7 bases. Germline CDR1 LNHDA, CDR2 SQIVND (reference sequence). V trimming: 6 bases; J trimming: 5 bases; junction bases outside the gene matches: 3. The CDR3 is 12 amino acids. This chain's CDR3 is CASSETGYGYTF. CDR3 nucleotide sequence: TGTGCCAGTAGCGAGACAGGGTATGGCTACACCTTC.

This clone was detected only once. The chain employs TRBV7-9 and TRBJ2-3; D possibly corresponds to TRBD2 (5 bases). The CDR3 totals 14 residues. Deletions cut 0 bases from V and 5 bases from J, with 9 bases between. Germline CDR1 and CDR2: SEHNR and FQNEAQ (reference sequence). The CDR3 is CASSLASAVDTQYF. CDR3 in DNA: TGTGCCAGCAGCTTAGCATCAGCGGTAGATACGCAGTATTTT.

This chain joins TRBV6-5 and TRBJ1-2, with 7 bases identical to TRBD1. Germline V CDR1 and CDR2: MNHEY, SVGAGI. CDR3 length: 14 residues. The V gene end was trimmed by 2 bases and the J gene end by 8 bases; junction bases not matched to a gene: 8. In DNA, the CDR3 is TGTGCCAGCAGTTACAACAGTGCCAGGGGGGGCTACACCTTC. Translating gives CASSYNSARGGYTF.

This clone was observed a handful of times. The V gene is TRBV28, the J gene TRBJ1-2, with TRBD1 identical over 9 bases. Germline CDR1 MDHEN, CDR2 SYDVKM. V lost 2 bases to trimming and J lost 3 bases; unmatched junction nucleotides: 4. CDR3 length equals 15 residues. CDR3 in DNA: TGTGCCAGCAGTTTAAGGGACAGGGTGGACTATGGCTACACCTTC. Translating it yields CASSLRDRVDYGYTF.